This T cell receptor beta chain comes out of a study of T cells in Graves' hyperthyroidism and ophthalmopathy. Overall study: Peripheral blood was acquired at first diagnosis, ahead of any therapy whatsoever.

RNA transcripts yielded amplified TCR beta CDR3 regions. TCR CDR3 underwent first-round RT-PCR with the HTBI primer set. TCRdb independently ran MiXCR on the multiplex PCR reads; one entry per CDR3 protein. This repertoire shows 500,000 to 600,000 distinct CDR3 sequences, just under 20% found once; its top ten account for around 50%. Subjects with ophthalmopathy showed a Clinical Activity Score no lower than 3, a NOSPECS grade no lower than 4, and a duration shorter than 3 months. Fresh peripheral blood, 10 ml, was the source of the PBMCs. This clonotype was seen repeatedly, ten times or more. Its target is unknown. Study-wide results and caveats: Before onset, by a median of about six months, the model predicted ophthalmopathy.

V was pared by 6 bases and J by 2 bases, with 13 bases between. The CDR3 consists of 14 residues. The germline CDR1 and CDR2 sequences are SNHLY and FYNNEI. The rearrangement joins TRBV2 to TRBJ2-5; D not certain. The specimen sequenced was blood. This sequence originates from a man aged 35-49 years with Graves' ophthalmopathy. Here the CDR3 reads CASSPGRSQETQYF. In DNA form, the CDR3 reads TGTGCCAGCAGCCCAGGACGGTCACAAGAGACCCAGTACTTC.